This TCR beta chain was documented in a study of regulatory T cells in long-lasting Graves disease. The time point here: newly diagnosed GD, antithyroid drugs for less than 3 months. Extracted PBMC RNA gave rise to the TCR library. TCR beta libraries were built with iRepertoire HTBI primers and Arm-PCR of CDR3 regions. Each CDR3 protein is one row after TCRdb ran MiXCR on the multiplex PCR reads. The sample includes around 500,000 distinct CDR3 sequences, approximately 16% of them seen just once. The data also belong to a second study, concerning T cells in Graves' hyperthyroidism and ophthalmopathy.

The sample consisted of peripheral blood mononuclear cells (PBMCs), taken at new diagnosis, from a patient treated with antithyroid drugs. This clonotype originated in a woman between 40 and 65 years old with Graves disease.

CDR3 protein: CASRPNPGQGYGYTF. The CDR3 region has the DNA TGTGCCAGCAGGCCCAACCCGGGACAGGGGTATGGCTACACCTTC. The chain is built from TRBV5-4 and TRBJ1-2; 10 bases match TRBD1. V lost 5 bases, J lost 5 bases, and 9 bases stayed unmatched. Germline values: CDR1 SGHNT, CDR2 YYREEE (reference sequence). The CDR3 is 15 amino acids.